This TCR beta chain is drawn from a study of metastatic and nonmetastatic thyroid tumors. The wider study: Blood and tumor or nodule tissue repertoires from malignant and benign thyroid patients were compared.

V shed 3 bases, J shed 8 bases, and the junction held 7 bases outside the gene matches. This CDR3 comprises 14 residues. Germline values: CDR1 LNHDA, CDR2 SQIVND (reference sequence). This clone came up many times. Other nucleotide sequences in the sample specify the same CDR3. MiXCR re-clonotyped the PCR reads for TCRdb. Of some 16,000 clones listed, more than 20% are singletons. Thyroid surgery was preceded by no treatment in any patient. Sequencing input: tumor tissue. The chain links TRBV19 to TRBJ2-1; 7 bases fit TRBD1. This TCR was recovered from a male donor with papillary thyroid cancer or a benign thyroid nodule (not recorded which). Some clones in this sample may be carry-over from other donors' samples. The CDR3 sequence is CASSIYRGFYEQFF. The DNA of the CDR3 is TGTGCCAGTAGTATCTACAGGGGTTTTTATGAGCAGTTCTTC.